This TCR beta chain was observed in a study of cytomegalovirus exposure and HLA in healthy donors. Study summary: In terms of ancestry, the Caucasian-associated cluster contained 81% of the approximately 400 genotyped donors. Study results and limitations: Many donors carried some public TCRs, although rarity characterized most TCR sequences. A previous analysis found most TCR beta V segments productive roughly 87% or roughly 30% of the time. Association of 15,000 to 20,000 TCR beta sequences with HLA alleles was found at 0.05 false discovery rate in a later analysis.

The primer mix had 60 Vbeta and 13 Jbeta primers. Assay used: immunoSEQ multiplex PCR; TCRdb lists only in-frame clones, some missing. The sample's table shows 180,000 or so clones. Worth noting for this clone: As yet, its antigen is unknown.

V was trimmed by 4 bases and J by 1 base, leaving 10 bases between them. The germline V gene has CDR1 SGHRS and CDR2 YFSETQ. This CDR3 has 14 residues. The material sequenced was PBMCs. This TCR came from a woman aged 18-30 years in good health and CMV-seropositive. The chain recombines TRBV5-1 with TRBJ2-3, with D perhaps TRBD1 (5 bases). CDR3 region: CASSGDSRTDTQYF. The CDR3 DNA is TGCGCCAGCAGCGGAGACAGCCGCACAGATACGCAGTATTTT.